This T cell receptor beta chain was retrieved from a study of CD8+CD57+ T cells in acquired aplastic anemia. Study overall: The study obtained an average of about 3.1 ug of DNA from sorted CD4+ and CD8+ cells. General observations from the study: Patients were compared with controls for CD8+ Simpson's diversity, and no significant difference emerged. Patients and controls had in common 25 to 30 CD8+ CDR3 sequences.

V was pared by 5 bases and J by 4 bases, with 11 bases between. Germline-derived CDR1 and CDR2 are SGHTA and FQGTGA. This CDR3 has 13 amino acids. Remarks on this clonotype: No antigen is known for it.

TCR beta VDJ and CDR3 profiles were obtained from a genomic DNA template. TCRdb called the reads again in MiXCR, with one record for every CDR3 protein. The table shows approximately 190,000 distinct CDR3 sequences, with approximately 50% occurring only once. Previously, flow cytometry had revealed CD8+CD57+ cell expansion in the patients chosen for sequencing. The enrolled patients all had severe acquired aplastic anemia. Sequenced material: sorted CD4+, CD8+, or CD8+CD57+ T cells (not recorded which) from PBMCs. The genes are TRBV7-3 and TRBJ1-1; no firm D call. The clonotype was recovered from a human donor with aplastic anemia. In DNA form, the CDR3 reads TGTGCCAGCAGCCGCCTAATAGGCACTGAAGCTTTCTTT. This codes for CASSRLIGTEAFF.